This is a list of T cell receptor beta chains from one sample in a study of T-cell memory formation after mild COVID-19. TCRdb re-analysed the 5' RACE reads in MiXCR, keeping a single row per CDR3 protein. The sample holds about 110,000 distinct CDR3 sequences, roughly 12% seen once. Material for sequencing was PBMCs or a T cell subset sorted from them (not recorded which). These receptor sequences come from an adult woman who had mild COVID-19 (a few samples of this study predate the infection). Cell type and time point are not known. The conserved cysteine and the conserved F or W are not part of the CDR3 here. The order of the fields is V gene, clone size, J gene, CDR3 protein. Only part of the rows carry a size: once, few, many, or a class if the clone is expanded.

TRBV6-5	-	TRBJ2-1	ASSSLLDNEQF
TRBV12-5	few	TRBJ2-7	ASGPNPGGASSYEQY
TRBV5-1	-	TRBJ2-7	ARDGSSYEQY
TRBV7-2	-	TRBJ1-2	ASSPTGTYGYT
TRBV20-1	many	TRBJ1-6	SARDQDRSSYNSPLH
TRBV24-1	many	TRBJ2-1	ATSDLTYRAKF
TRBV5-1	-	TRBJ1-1	ASSLDGVMNTEAF
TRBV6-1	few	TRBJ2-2	AWGTGSTGELF
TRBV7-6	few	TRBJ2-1	ASSQGPTFWDEQF
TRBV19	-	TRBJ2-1	ASSIIAGGRDEQF
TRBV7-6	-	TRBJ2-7	ASSSGTGNYEQY
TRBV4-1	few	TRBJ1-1	ASSQVGQANTEAF
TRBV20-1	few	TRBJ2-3	SVWDPSTSGNTDTQY
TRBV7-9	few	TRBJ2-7	ASSLVNDPYEQY
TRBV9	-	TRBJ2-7	ASSVEAAGGFYEQY
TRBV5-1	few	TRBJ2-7	ASSWEGPYEQY
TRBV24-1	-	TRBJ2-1	ATSDFPLAGDNNEQF
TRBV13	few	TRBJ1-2	ASSLVSDRGRGYT
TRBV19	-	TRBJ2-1	ASSRTSSGEQF
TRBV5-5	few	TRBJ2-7	ASSFGLHEQY
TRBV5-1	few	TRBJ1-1	ASSLAGAALEAF
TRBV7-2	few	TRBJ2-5	ASSFPREGETQY
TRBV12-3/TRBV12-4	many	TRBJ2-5	ASRESGGEQETQY
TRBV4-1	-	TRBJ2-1	ASSHSGTGSHEQF
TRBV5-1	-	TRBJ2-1	ASSPFTGPPNEQF
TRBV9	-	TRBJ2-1	ASSVWTGGYNEQF
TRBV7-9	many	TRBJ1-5	ASSITGDSNQPQH
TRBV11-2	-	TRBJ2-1	ASSLGGALYEQF
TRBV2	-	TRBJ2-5	ASTGIEREEETQY
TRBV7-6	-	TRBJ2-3	ASSLLAGRPTDTQY
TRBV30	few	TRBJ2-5	AWSYNQETQY
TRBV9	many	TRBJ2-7	ASSTGTSAYEQY
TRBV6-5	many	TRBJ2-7	ASSLWTGSGEQY
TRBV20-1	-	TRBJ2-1	SARSSGSYNEQF
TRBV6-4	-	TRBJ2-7	ASSDSRAGGAEQY
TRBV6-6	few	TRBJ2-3	ASSYSMYPTGTDTQY
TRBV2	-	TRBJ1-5	ASSEEFTTAHQPQH
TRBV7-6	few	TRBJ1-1	ASSLQGDTEAF
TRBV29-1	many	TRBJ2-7	SVEDRTSRNYEQY
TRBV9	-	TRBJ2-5	ASSVDWVRETQY
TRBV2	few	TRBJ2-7	ASGDRITYEQY
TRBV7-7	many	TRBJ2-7	ASSPGTSYEQY
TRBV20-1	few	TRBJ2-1	SARDNRGGTAIREQF
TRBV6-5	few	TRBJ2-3	ASSHRVLAGFGDTQY
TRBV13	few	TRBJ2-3	ASSSLSELPRTDTQY
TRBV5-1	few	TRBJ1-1	ASSLNPGSTEAF
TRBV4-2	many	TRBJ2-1	ASSQASSPTSSYNEQF
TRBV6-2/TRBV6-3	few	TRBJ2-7	ASTMTSGRAYEQY
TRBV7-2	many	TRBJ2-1	ASSLAPFVSSWYNEQF
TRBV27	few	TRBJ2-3	ASWPLALDTQY
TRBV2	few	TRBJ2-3	ASNYGGADTQY
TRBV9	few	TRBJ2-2	ASSVAGYEGTGELF
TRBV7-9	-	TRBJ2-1	ASGTIEQF